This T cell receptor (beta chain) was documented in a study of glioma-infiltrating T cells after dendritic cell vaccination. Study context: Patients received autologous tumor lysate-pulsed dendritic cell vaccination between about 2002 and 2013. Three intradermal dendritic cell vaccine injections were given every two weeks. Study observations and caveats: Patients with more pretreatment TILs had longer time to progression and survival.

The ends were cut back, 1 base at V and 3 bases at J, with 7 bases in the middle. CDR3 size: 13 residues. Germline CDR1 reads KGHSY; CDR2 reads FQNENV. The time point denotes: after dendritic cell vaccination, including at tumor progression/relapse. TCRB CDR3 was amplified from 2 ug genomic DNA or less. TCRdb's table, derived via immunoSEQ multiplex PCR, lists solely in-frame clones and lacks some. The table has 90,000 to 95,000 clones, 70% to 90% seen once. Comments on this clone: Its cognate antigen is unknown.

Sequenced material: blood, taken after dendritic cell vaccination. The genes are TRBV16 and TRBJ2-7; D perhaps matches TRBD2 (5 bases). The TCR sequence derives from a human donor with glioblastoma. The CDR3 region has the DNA TGTGCCAGCAGCCAATTCGGGGACTACGAGCAGTACTTC. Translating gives CASSQFGDYEQYF.